This T cell receptor (beta chain) was sequenced during a study of glioma-infiltrating T cells. For the study at large: WHO grade II oligodendrogliomas or astrocytomas, plus non-recurrent WHO grade IV glioblastomas, were sampled.

This clonotype was seen a few times. Its cognate antigen is unknown. Study results and limitations: A blood CDR3 motif signature was depleted in highly divergent patients. Above-expected tissue-blood divergence occurred in all gliomas, most in low-grade ones.

TCR alpha and beta CDR3 regions were amplified from RNA using iRepertoire nested multiplex PCR. TCRdb re-analysed the multiplex PCR reads in MiXCR, keeping a single row per CDR3 protein. Of around 350,000 distinct CDR3 sequences in the sample, 41% are singletons; the top ten hold about 12%. The germline gives CDR1 LGHNA, CDR2 YSLEER. This CDR3 has 14 residues. The ends were cut back, 0 bases at V and 3 bases at J, with 5 bases in the middle. The sequenced sample consisted of glioma tissue, nonneoplastic brain tissue, or PBMCs (not recorded which). This chain uses TRBV4-3 with TRBJ1-4; no definite D call. This TCR was recovered from a human donor with low-grade glioma or glioblastoma, undergoing nonglioma brain surgery, or in good health (not recorded which). The CDR3 coding sequence is TGCGCCAGCAGCCAAGAACGTGCTAATGAAAAACTGTTTTTT. Translation: CASSQERANEKLFF.